These 25 T cell receptor beta chains were all obtained from the same sample, sequenced in a study of blood T cell repertoires in COVID-19. TCRdb keeps only in-frame clones here, not all; method: immunoSEQ multiplex PCR. The table has some 230,000 clones, roughly 80% seen once; the top ten hold roughly 7.4%. Sequencing used peripheral blood. The receptor source for this set is a woman between 45 and 65 years old with acute or convalescent COVID-19.

DNA for the CDR3: TGTGCCAGTAAAGACAGGGGCCTCTACGAGCAGTACTTC. This sequence encodes CASKDRGLYEQYF. The chain combines TRBV19 with TRBJ2-7; TRBD1 matches 8 bases. CDR1 LNHDA and CDR2 SQIVND come from the germline V gene (reference sequence). J was trimmed by 3 bases and V by 7 bases; bases with no gene match: 5. The CDR3 loop spans 13 amino acids.

The chain links TRBV28 to TRBJ2-2; D perhaps matches TRBD2 (6 bases). Germline V lookup: CDR1 MDHEN, CDR2 SYDVKM. The CDR3 sequence is 14 residues long. V shed 6 bases and J shed 0 bases, with 8 bases lying between them. CDR3 DNA sequence: TGTGCCAGCAGGGCGGGGTCGAACACCGGGGAGCTGTTTTTT. Protein product: CASRAGSNTGELFF.

The CDR3 sequence is CASSIPGRSEAFF. The CDR3 region has the DNA TGTGCCAGCAGTATTCCCGGGAGGAGTGAAGCTTTCTTT. J is TRBJ1-1 and V is TRBV28; no clear D. The CDR3 is 13 amino acids. V lost 5 bases and J lost 7, with 14 bases in between. Per the germline V gene, CDR1 is MDHEN and CDR2 is SYDVKM.

The chain employs TRBV4-1 and TRBJ2-3; TRBD1 agrees at 7 bases. The CDR3 length is 16 residues. V shed 4 bases, J shed 6 bases, and the junction held 13 bases outside the gene matches. Germline-derived CDR1 and CDR2 are MGHRA and YSYEKL. As DNA, the CDR3 is TGCGCCAGCAGCCCACGGTGGCAGGGGGTCGGGGATACGCAGTATTTT. Encoded protein: CASSPRWQGVGDTQYF.

This clone was observed once. The rearrangement links TRBV24-1 to TRBJ1-2, with 9 nucleotides matching TRBD1. CDR3 size: 14 residues. The junction had 0 bases not matched to a gene; V was cut back by 5 bases and J by 0 bases. Per germline, CDR1 KGHDR and CDR2 SFDVKD. The CDR3 loop reads CATSGTGANYGYTF. The DNA of the CDR3 is TGTGCCACCAGTGGGACAGGGGCTAACTATGGCTACACCTTC.

This clone was seen once. The chain is built from TRBV29-1 and TRBJ1-4; D may be TRBD1 (6 bases). Germline V gene data show CDR1 as SQVTM and CDR2 as ANQGSEA. The CDR3 totals 12 residues. Between the trimmed V and J ends, which lost 6 bases and 5 bases, there was a span of 10 bases. The CDR3 nucleotides are TGCAGCGTGCAGGGGCCCAATGAAAAACTGTTTTTT. Residues: CSVQGPNEKLFF.

This rearrangement joins TRBV2 to TRBJ2-1; D is uncertain. CDR3 length: 14 residues. CDR1 SNHLY and CDR2 FYNNEI come from the germline V gene. Trimming left V 3 bases short and J 7 bases short, with 13 bases between. Written as DNA, the CDR3 is TGTGCCAGCAGTGACCGACTCCTGAGTAATGAGCAGTTCTTC. Encoded protein: CASSDRLLSNEQFF. Complete variable domain (other parts from reference TRBV2 and TRBJ2-1): EPEVTQTPSHQVTQMGQEVILRCVPISNHLYFYWYRQILGQKVEFLVSFYNNEISEKSEIFDDQFSVERPDGSNFTLKIRSTKLEDSAMYFCASSDRLLSNEQFFGPGTRLTVL.

This clone was observed a few times. This chain links TRBV6-1 with TRBJ1-5, with D possibly being TRBD1 (6 bases). Trimming took off 6 bases at V and 4 bases at J, with 19 bases between the two ends. CDR3 length: 16 amino acids. Germline V gives CDR1 MNHNS, CDR2 SASEGT. CDR3 in amino acids: CASRETGLVKNQPQHF. CDR3 bases: TGTGCCAGCAGGGAAACAGGGTTAGTCAAAAATCAGCCCCAGCATTTT.

The J gene is TRBJ1-5, the V gene TRBV7-5. TRBV7-5 is a known pseudogene. The CDR3 sequence is 16 residues long. DNA for the CDR3: TGTGCCAGAAGCTTAACATGGCCACGGGACAATCAGCCCCAGCATTTT. It specifies CARSLTWPRDNQPQHF.

V gene TRBV29-1 combines with J gene TRBJ2-7; TRBD1 aligns across 8 bases. J lost 3 bases, V lost 2 bases, and 3 bases had no gene match. The CDR3 totals 13 residues. CDR1 is SQVTM, CDR2 ANQGSEA, per germline. The CDR3 loop is CSVEYGTGYEQYF. For the CDR3, the DNA is TGCAGCGTTGAATACGGGACAGGCTACGAGCAGTACTTC.

The rearrangement joins TRBV2 to TRBJ1-5; D remains ambiguous. This CDR3 comprises 13 residues. Between the trimmed V and J ends, which lost 5 bases and 7 bases, there was a span of 12 bases. Germline-derived CDR1 and CDR2 are SNHLY and FYNNEI. CDR3: CASSYGGGQPQHF. CDR3 DNA sequence: TGTGCCAGCAGTTATGGAGGAGGACAGCCCCAGCATTTT.

This clone was seen a handful of times. V is TRBV5-5 and J is TRBJ2-5, with 8 bases fitting TRBD2. The CDR3 is made up of 17 amino acids. Trimming at V came to 4 bases and at J to 5 bases, leaving 16 bases not matched to a gene. Germline CDR1 is SGHKS and CDR2 is YYEKEE (reference sequence). CDR3 region: CASSQSTSGRLVETQYF. In DNA, the CDR3 is TGTGCCAGCAGCCAAAGTACAAGCGGGAGACTCGTTGAGACCCAGTACTTC.

The chain uses TRBV6-5 and TRBJ1-2, with D possibly being TRBD1 (5 bases). There are 15 residues in the CDR3. The ends were cut back, 4 bases at V and 1 base at J, with 13 bases in the middle. Germline CDR1 is MNHEY and CDR2 is SVGAGI. The CDR3 loop is CASSSRQMGNYGYTF. CDR3 DNA: TGTGCCAGCAGTTCCCGACAGATGGGTAACTATGGCTACACCTTC.

The chain couples TRBV28 to TRBJ2-1; 11 bases line up with TRBD2. V trimming: 8 bases; J trimming: 2 bases; junction bases outside the gene matches: 8. The CDR3 is 16 residues long. Germline V CDR1 and CDR2: MDHEN, SYDVKM. Here the CDR3 DNA reads TGTGCCAGCGAAACTAGCGGGAGTCGGACCTACAATGAGCAGTTCTTC. Its translation is CASETSGSRTYNEQFF.

For the CDR3, the DNA is TGTGCCAGCAGCCGGCTTGGGACTTACAATGAGCAGTTCTTC. It specifies CASSRLGTYNEQFF. The chain is built from TRBV7-2 and TRBJ2-1; weak D call: TRBD2 (6 bases). Trimming removed 5 bases from V and 4 bases from J, with 12 bases in between. The CDR3 is made up of 14 amino acids. CDR1 is SGHTA, CDR2 FQGNSA, per germline.

This clone was detected only a few times. This chain uses TRBV28 with TRBJ1-2; tentative D call: TRBD1 (6 bases). The germline gives CDR1 MDHEN, CDR2 SYDVKM. The V and J ends lost 6 bases and 4 bases respectively, with 18 bases between them. There are 15 residues in the CDR3. CDR3 coding DNA: TGTGCCAGCAGGCCCCCCGGGACACTAATCTATGGCTACACCTTC. It specifies CASRPPGTLIYGYTF.

The chain combines TRBV10-3 with TRBJ2-7, with D tentatively TRBD1 (5 bases). Deletions cut 7 bases from V and 2 bases from J, with 15 bases between. CDR1 ENHRY and CDR2 SYGVKD come from the germline V gene. This CDR3 spans 14 amino acids. This CDR3 reads CAIKASTGTYEQYF. In DNA form, the CDR3 reads TGTGCCATCAAAGCGAGCACAGGAACCTACGAGCAGTACTTC.

This sequence joins TRBV28 and TRBJ1-4; 7 nucleotides align to TRBD1. V shed 6 bases and J 7 bases; nucleotides not matched to a gene: 5. The CDR3 sequence is 13 residues long. Germline V CDR1 and CDR2: MDHEN, SYDVKM. DNA of the CDR3: TGTGCCAGCAGGACAGGGTATTTTGAAAAACTGTTTTTT. Its protein product is CASRTGYFEKLFF.

The chain employs TRBV5-5 and TRBJ1-1; 8 positions match TRBD1. The CDR3 consists of 16 residues. CDR1 is SGHKS and CDR2 is YYEKEE in the germline V gene (reference sequence). Trimming removed 3 bases from V and 1 base from J; junction bases left unmatched: 8. DNA for the CDR3: TGTGCCAGCAGCTGGACAGGGTTTATCTCGAACACTGAAGCTTTCTTT. Amino acids: CASSWTGFISNTEAFF.

The chain is built from TRBV3-1 (or the pseudogene TRBV3-2) and TRBJ1-4; D ambiguous. Germline CDR1 is LGHDT and CDR2 is YNNKEL (reference sequence). The CDR3 contains 15 residues. V lost 4 bases and J lost 7, with 16 bases in between. CDR3 coding DNA: TGTGCCAGCAGCCCGTTGAGGATAGGGAGTGAAAAACTGTTTTTT. Protein sequence: CASSPLRIGSEKLFF.

The V call is TRBV28, the J call TRBJ2-7; TRBD1 matches at 9 bases. The CDR3 is 12 amino acids. V was clipped by 8 bases and J by 5 bases; unmatched bases: 4. The germline CDR1 and CDR2 sequences are MDHEN and SYDVKM. CDR3 nucleotides: TGTGCCAGCCGGGACAGGGTCCACGAGCAGTACTTC. Translating gives CASRDRVHEQYF.

This chain joins TRBV7-2 and TRBJ1-2; D may be TRBD1 (5 bases). The CDR3 spans 15 residues. The germline V gene has CDR1 SGHTA and CDR2 FQGNSA. Trimming left V 1 base short and J 4 bases short, with 13 bases between. Written as DNA, the CDR3 is TGTGCCAGCAGCTTAGAGGTGACAGCTCCCTATGGCTACACCTTC. Translated, it gives CASSLEVTAPYGYTF.

V usage is TRBV11-2 and J usage is TRBJ1-1, with 7 bases fitting TRBD1. Per the germline V gene, CDR1 is SGHAT and CDR2 is FQNNGV. V dropped 0 bases and J dropped 5; count of bases not matched to a gene: 3. This CDR3 contains 14 residues. The CDR3 protein is CASSLEYRGTEAFF. For the CDR3, the DNA is TGTGCCAGCAGCTTAGAGTACAGGGGTACTGAAGCTTTCTTT.

The J gene is TRBJ2-3, the V gene TRBV6-2 or TRBV6-3, with 11 bases aligning to TRBD2. V trimming: 1 base; J trimming: 0 bases; junction bases outside the gene matches: 3. The CDR3 is made up of 17 amino acids. The V gene's germline CDR1 is MNHEY and CDR2 SVGEGT. The chain's CDR3 is CASSYWTSGLSTDTQYF. CDR3 sequence (DNA): TGTGCCAGCAGTTACTGGACTAGCGGGCTTAGCACAGATACGCAGTATTTT.

This chain joins TRBV18 and TRBJ1-2; D might be TRBD1 (6 bases). V gave up 8 bases and J gave up 2 bases, with 15 bases separating them. The CDR3 has 14 residues. Germline CDR1 is KGHSH and CDR2 is LQKENI. The CDR3 DNA reads as TGTGCCAGCACAACATCGGGACAAAACTATGGCTACACCTTC. It encodes CASTTSGQNYGYTF.